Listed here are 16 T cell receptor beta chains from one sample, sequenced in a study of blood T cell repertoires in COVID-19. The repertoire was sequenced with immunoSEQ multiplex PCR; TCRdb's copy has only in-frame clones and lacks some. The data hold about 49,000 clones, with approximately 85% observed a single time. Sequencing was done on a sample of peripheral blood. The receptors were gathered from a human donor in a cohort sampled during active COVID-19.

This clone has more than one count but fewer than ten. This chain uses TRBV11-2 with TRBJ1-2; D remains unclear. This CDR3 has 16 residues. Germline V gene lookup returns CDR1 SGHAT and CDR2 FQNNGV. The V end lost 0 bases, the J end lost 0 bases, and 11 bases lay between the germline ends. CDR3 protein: CASSLEGSMTNYGYTF. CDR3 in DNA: TGTGCCAGCAGCTTAGAGGGGAGTATGACTAACTATGGCTACACCTTC.

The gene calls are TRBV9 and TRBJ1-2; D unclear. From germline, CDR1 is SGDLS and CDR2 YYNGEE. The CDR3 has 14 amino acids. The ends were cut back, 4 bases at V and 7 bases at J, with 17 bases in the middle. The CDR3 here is CASSQTAGPGGYTF. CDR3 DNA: TGTGCCAGCAGCCAAACCGCTGGGCCAGGTGGCTACACCTTC.

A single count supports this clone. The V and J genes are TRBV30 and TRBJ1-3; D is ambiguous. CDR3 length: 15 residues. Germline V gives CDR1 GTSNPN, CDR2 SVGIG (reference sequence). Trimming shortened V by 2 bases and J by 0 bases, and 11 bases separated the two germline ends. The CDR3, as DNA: TGTGCCTGGAGTCCCCTAGGAGACTCTGGAAACACCATATATTTT. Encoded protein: CAWSPLGDSGNTIYF.

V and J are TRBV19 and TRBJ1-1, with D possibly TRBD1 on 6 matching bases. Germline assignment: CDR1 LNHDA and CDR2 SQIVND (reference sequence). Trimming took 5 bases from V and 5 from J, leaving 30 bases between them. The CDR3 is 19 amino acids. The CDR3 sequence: CASSQAPIQGYMGVTEAFF. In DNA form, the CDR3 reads TGTGCCAGTAGTCAAGCGCCGATTCAGGGGTACATGGGAGTTACTGAAGCTTTCTTT. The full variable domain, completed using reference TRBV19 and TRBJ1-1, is DGGITQSPKYLFRKEGQNVTLSCEQNLNHDAMYWYRQDPGQGLRLIYYSQIVNDFQKGDIAEGYSVSREKKESFPLTVTSAQKNPTAFYLCASSQAPIQGYMGVTEAFFGQGTRLTVV.

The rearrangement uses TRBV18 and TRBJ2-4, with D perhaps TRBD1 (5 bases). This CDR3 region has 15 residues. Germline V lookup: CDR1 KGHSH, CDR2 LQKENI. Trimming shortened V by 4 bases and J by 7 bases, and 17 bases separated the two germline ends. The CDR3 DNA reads TGTGCCAGCTCACAGGGGAACGATTGGCTGAACATTCAGTACTTC. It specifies CASSQGNDWLNIQYF.

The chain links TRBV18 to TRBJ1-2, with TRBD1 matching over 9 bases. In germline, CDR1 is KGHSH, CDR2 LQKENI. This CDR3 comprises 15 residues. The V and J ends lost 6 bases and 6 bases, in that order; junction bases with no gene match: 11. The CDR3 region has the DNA TGTGCCAGCTCGCTCTTCGACAGGGGGAGAGATGGCTACACCTTC. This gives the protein CASSLFDRGRDGYTF.

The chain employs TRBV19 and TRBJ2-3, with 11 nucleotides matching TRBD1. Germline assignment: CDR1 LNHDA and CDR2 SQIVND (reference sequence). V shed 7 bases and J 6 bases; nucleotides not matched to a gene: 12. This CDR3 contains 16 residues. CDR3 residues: CASKKRDRGVLDTQYF. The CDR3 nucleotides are TGTGCCAGTAAGAAGAGGGACAGGGGGGTACTGGATACGCAGTATTTT.

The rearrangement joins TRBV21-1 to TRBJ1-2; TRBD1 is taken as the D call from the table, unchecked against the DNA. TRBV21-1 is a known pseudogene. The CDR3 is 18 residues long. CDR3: CASSKADRDSTFGLGYTF. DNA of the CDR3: TGTGCCAGCAGCAAAGCGGACAGGGACTCAACCTTTGGACTAGGCTACACCTTC.

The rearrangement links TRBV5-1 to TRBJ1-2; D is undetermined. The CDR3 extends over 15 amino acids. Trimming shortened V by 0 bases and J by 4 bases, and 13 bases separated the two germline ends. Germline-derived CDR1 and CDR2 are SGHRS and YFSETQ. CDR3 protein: CASSLDGRVLYGYTF. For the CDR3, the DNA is TGCGCCAGCAGCTTGGATGGGCGGGTTCTCTATGGCTACACCTTC. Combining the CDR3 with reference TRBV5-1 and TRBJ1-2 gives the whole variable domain KAGVTQTPRYLIKTRGQQVTLSCSPISGHRSVSWYQQTPGQGLQFLFEYFSETQRNKGNFPGRFSGRQFSNSRSEMNVSTLELGDSALYLCASSLDGRVLYGYTFGSGTRLTVV.

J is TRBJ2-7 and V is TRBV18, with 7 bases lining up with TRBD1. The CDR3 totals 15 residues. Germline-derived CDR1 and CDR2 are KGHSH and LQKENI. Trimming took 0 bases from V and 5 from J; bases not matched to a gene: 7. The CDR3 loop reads CASSPPVRQGNEQYF. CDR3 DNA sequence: TGTGCCAGCTCACCACCAGTTAGACAGGGAAACGAGCAGTACTTC. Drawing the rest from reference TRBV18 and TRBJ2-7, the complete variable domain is NAGVMQNPRHLVRRRGQEARLRCSPMKGHSHVYWYRQLPEEGLKFMVYLQKENIIDESGMPKERFSAEFPKEGPSILRIQQVVRGDSAAYFCASSPPVRQGNEQYFGPGTRLTVT.

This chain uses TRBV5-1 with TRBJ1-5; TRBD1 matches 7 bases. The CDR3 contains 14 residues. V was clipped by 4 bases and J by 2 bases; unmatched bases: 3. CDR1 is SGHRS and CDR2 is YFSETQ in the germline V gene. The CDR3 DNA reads TGCGCCAGCAGCCAGCAGGGGGGCAATCAGCCCCAGCATTTT. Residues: CASSQQGGNQPQHF.

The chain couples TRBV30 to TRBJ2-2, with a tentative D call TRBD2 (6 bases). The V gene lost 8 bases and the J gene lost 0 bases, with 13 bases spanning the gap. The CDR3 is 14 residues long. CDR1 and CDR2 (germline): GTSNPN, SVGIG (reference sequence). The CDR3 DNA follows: TGTGCCACGACTAGGCAGACGAACACCGGGGAGCTGTTTTTT. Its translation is CATTRQTNTGELFF.

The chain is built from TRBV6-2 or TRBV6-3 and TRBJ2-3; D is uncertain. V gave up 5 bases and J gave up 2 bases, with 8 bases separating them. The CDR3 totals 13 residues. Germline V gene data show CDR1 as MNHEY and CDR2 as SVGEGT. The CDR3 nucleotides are TGTGCCAGCAGTGCCCCTACCACAGATACGCAGTATTTT. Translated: CASSAPTTDTQYF.

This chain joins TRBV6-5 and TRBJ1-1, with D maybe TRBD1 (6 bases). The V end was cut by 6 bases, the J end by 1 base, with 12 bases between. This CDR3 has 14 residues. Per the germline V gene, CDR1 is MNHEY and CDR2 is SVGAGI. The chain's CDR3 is CASRRQVENTEAFF. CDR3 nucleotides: TGTGCCAGCAGGCGACAGGTGGAGAACACTGAAGCTTTCTTT.

CDR3: CASSPRQGSYEQYF. CDR3 coding DNA: TGTGCCAGTAGTCCAAGACAGGGCTCCTACGAGCAGTACTTC. The rearrangement joins TRBV19 to TRBJ2-7; 7 nucleotides align to TRBD1. The ends lost 5 bases at V and 0 bases at J; junction bases unmatched: 4. This CDR3 has 14 amino acids. Per the germline V gene, CDR1 is LNHDA and CDR2 is SQIVND (reference sequence).

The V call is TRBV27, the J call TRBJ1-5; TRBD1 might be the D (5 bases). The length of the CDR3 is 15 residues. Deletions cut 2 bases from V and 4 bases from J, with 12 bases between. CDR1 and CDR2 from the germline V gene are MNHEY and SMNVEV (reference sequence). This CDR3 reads CASSLGRQRNQPQHF. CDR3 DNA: TGTGCCAGCAGTTTAGGTCGACAGAGAAATCAGCCCCAGCATTTT.